Each of the 30 T cell receptor beta chains below was sequenced from the same sample in a study of human T cells and chemical hapten exposure. TCRdb called the RACE reads again in MiXCR, with one record for every CDR3 protein. The sample holds some 74,000 distinct CDR3 sequences, 12% to 15% seen once. Time point reported: pre-sensitization, week 0. The treatment: therapeutic diphenylcyclopropenone sensitization with weekly scalp DPC. The source was whole blood, collected in connection with sensitization to the hapten diphenylcyclopropenone (DPC). These receptors originate from a woman aged 45-60 years with alopecia areata. Some clones in this sample may be carry-over from other donors' samples.

This clonotype was observed a few times. CDR3 sequence (DNA): TGTGCCAGCGGCGGGACTAGCGCCACAGATACGCAGTATTTT. Translated, it gives CASGGTSATDTQYF. The V gene is TRBV7-2, the J gene TRBJ2-3; 10 bases align to TRBD2. Trimming cost V 8 bases and J 2 bases; bases outside gene matches: 4. Germline V CDR1 and CDR2: SGHTA, FQGNSA. The CDR3 is made up of 14 amino acids.

This clonotype was picked up a small number of times. The rearrangement links TRBV20-1 to TRBJ2-1; no reliable D call. V lost 1 base and J 7 bases, leaving 17 bases between the germline ends. In germline, CDR1 is DFQATT, CDR2 SNEGSKA (reference sequence). The CDR3 runs 15 residues. CDR3 sequence reads: CSARGPSGSFNEQFF. CDR3 DNA: TGCAGTGCTAGAGGCCCGTCGGGCAGTTTTAATGAGCAGTTCTTC.

V and J are TRBV7-6 and TRBJ1-4; no reliable D call. V shed 1 base and J shed 4 bases, with 13 bases lying between them. CDR3 size: 16 residues. Germline V gene sequence: CDR1 SGHVS, CDR2 FNYEAQ. CDR3 in amino acids: CASSLEAAHNNEKLFF. The CDR3 DNA reads TGTGCCAGCAGCTTAGAAGCCGCACACAATAATGAAAAACTGTTTTTT.

This clonotype has a handful of counts. The CDR3 nucleotides are TGTGCCAGCAGTTTATCAGGGGTAGCTTTCTTT. Translated: CASSLSGVAFF. The chain combines TRBV12-3 or TRBV12-4 with TRBJ1-1; tentatively, D is TRBD1 (6 bases). The V gene lost 2 bases and the J gene lost 10 bases, with 8 bases spanning the gap. This CDR3 region has 11 residues.

The chain links TRBV18 to TRBJ2-7, with 7 bases that match TRBD1. Germline CDR1 reads KGHSH; CDR2 reads LQKENI. The V gene end was trimmed by 6 bases and the J gene end by 3 bases; junction bases not matched to a gene: 8. The CDR3 has 14 amino acids. The CDR3 DNA is TGTGCCAGCTCCCCTTCAGGGGGTTACTACGAGCAGTACTTC. This codes for CASSPSGGYYEQYF. Based on the CDR3 plus reference TRBV18 and TRBJ2-7, the full variable domain is NAGVMQNPRHLVRRRGQEARLRCSPMKGHSHVYWYRQLPEEGLKFMVYLQKENIIDESGMPKERFSAEFPKEGPSILRIQQVVRGDSAAYFCASSPSGGYYEQYFGPGTRLTVT.

A few counts support this clonotype. V is TRBV29-1 and J is TRBJ1-1; D remains unclear. This CDR3 region has 14 residues. Germline loops: CDR1 SQVTM, CDR2 ANQGSEA. The V end lost 6 bases, the J end lost 4 bases, and 18 bases lay between the germline ends. This CDR3 is CSVDRPAPGTEAFF. The CDR3 nucleotides are TGCAGCGTAGACCGACCGGCACCCGGCACTGAAGCTTTCTTT.

This clonotype was observed a handful of times. The chain has TRBV20-1 and TRBJ2-7, with 10 bases fitting TRBD1. Germline loops: CDR1 DFQATT, CDR2 SNEGSKA (reference sequence). V lost 6 bases and J lost 2; bases outside the gene matches: 10. CDR3 length: 15 amino acids. The CDR3 DNA is TGCAGTGCCCAAAGAGGGACAGGGGCAACCTACGAGCAGTACTTC. Amino acid sequence: CSAQRGTGATYEQYF.

The chain uses TRBV13 and TRBJ2-7; D might be TRBD1 (6 bases). V lost 5 bases to trimming and J lost 1 base, with 15 bases between them. Germline lookup yields CDR1 PRHDT and CDR2 FYEKMQ (reference sequence). The CDR3 is 15 amino acids. The CDR3 loop reads CASSPNKQGSYEQYF. The CDR3 DNA reads as TGTGCCAGCAGCCCTAACAAACAGGGTTCCTACGAGCAGTACTTC. The variable domain in full, with the rest retrieved from reference TRBV13 and TRBJ2-7, is AAGVIQSPRHLIKEKRETATLKCYPIPRHDTVYWYQQGPGQDPQFLISFYEKMQSDKGSIPDRFSAQQFSDYHSELNMSSLELGDSALYFCASSPNKQGSYEQYFGPGTRLTVT.

This clonotype has just a few counts. The chain combines TRBV12-3 or TRBV12-4 with TRBJ1-5; D may be TRBD1 (6 bases). V was cut by 3 bases and J by 2 bases, with 11 bases left in between. The CDR3 extends over 15 amino acids. The CDR3 loop is CASSFRTERNQPQHF. The CDR3 region has the DNA TGTGCCAGCAGTTTCCGGACAGAACGCAATCAGCCCCAGCATTTT.

J is TRBJ1-4 and V is TRBV5-1, with D tentatively TRBD1 (6 bases). Trimming pared 2 bases from V and 5 bases from J, leaving 13 bases between. CDR1 is SGHRS, CDR2 YFSETQ, per germline. The CDR3 runs to 15 residues. The CDR3 here is CASSLDGQLNEKLFF. CDR3 nucleotides: TGCGCCAGCAGCTTAGATGGACAGTTAAATGAAAAACTGTTTTTT.

The rearrangement joins TRBV11-3 to TRBJ2-2; possible D gene TRBD1, 6 bases. V was clipped by 1 base and J by 4 bases, with 13 bases between them. This CDR3 comprises 16 residues. Per germline, CDR1 SGHNT and CDR2 YENEEA. As DNA, the CDR3 is TGTGCCAGCAGCTTAGTCGGCGCAGGGGTCACCGGGGAGCTGTTTTTT. Its protein is CASSLVGAGVTGELFF.

This sequence joins TRBV2 and TRBJ2-2; D ambiguous. Germline loops: CDR1 SNHLY, CDR2 FYNNEI. The germline V and J ends were trimmed by 7 bases and 1 base, with 13 bases remaining between them. The CDR3 totals 15 residues. The CDR3 DNA sequence: TGTGCCAGCACCGAAGTCTACTTGAACACCGGGGAGCTGTTTTTT. It is translated as CASTEVYLNTGELFF.

This clonotype was detected only a few times. The chain links TRBV5-6 to TRBJ2-5; 11 bases are a match to TRBD2. CDR3 length equals 15 residues. CDR1 is SGHDT, CDR2 YYEEEE, per germline. The V segment lost 6 bases and the J segment 4 bases; nucleotides outside the gene matches: 8. CDR3: CASNRILAGAETQYF. The CDR3 DNA sequence: TGTGCCAGCAACCGGATACTAGCGGGAGCAGAGACCCAGTACTTC.

CDR3 protein: CATSASGLAGGDEQFF. As DNA, the CDR3 is TGTGCCACCAGTGCTTCGGGGCTAGCGGGAGGGGATGAGCAGTTCTTC. The V call is TRBV24-1, the J call TRBJ2-1; 12 positions agree with TRBD2. V was clipped by 5 bases and J by 8 bases; unmatched bases: 9. Germline V gives CDR1 KGHDR, CDR2 SFDVKD. This CDR3 comprises 16 residues.

V gene TRBV6-1 combines with J gene TRBJ1-1, with 7 bases fitting TRBD1. The junction had 4 bases not matched to a gene; V was cut back by 6 bases and J by 3 bases. Germline assignment: CDR1 MNHNS and CDR2 SASEGT. The CDR3 loop spans 13 amino acids. CDR3 residues: CASSAGQYTEAFF. The CDR3 DNA reads TGTGCCAGCAGCGCGGGACAGTACACTGAAGCTTTCTTT.

This clonotype was observed a handful of times. The gene calls are TRBV3-1 and TRBJ2-5; unclear D gene. Per the germline V gene, CDR1 is LGHDT and CDR2 is YNNKEL (reference sequence). V lost 3 bases and J 3 bases, leaving 8 bases between the germline ends. The CDR3 is 13 residues long. Here the CDR3 reads CASSHRAEETQYF. CDR3 DNA: TGTGCCAGCAGCCACCGAGCAGAAGAGACCCAGTACTTC.

This clonotype turned up a few times. The chain has TRBV12-5 and TRBJ2-5, with D possibly TRBD2 on 6 matching bases. The CDR3 has 12 amino acids. Germline values: CDR1 LGHNT, CDR2 FRNRAP. With 8 bases removed from V and 4 bases from J, the gap between germline ends came to 11 bases. CDR3 region: CASSGGPETQYF. In nucleotides, the CDR3 is TGTGCTAGTTCAGGAGGGCCAGAGACCCAGTACTTC. The complete variable domain, with remaining parts taken from reference TRBV12-5 and TRBJ2-5, reads DARVTQTPRHKVTEMGQEVTMRCQPILGHNTVFWYRQTMMQGLELLAYFRNRAPLDDSGMPKDRFSAEMPDATLATLKIQPSEPRDSAVYFCASSGGPETQYFGPGTRLLVL.

This chain uses TRBV6-2 or TRBV6-3 with TRBJ2-1; weak D call: TRBD1 (5 bases). The CDR3 covers 14 residues. Germline loops: CDR1 MNHEY, CDR2 SVGEGT. V was cut by 3 bases and J by 8 bases, with 14 bases left in between. CDR3 DNA sequence: TGTGCCAGCAGTTATAGGGCAGGGTCCGATGAGCAGTTCTTC. As protein: CASSYRAGSDEQFF.

CDR3 region: CSALRENTEAFF. Written as DNA, the CDR3 is TGCAGCGCTCTCCGGGAGAACACTGAAGCTTTCTTT. The rearrangement uses TRBV29-1 and TRBJ1-1; D ambiguous. Between the trimmed V and J ends, which lost 7 bases and 1 base, there was a span of 10 bases. The germline V gene encodes CDR1 SQVTM and CDR2 ANQGSEA. The CDR3 consists of 12 residues.

This chain connects TRBV14 to TRBJ2-1, with TRBD1 as a possible D gene (6 bases). CDR1 is SGHDN and CDR2 is FVKESK in the germline V gene. V shed 0 bases and J shed 5 bases, with 11 bases lying between them. The CDR3 covers 15 residues. The CDR3 sequence: CASSQDPGHHNEQFF. CDR3 DNA: TGTGCCAGCAGCCAAGACCCGGGACACCACAATGAGCAGTTCTTC.

This clonotype was seen repeatedly, ten times or more. The chain is built from TRBV4-1 and TRBJ2-3; the D is unclear. The CDR3 consists of 15 residues. The germline V and J ends were trimmed by 0 bases and 6 bases, with 13 bases remaining between them. The V gene's germline CDR1 is MGHRA and CDR2 YSYEKL. For the CDR3, the DNA is TGCGCCAGCAGCCAAGACTCTCAAGGCTGGGATACGCAGTATTTT. Its translation: CASSQDSQGWDTQYF.

This clonotype was seen a handful of times. The chain joins TRBV12-3 or TRBV12-4 to TRBJ2-7, with 11 bases aligning to TRBD1. CDR3 size: 15 residues. Trimming took 5 bases from V and 3 from J; bases not matched to a gene: 6. As DNA, the CDR3 is TGTGCCAGCAGTCTCTCCGGGACAGGGGGCTACGAGCAGTACTTC. It translates to CASSLSGTGGYEQYF.

This clonotype was seen just once. V is TRBV20-1 and J is TRBJ1-6; no reliable D call. There are 15 residues in the CDR3. Trimming took 2 bases from V and 7 from J, leaving 15 bases between them. In germline, CDR1 is DFQATT, CDR2 SNEGSKA (reference sequence). CDR3 sequence (DNA): TGCAGTGCTAGAATCCTTCCAGAATCGAATTCACCCCTCCACTTT. The encoded protein is CSARILPESNSPLHF.

The chain has TRBV6-5 and TRBJ2-6, with D uncertain. Trimming took 2 bases from V and 0 from J, leaving 14 bases between them. There are 18 residues in the CDR3. Germline loops: CDR1 MNHEY, CDR2 SVGAGI. The CDR3 sequence: CASSYTPPSSSGANVLTF. The CDR3 DNA reads TGTGCCAGCAGTTACACCCCTCCCAGTAGCTCTGGGGCCAACGTCCTGACTTTC.

This clonotype has only a few counts. The rearrangement links TRBV11-2 to TRBJ1-3; D may be TRBD1 (5 bases). From germline, CDR1 is SGHAT and CDR2 FQNNGV. CDR3 length equals 14 residues. Trimming left V 3 bases short and J 1 base short, with 7 bases between. CDR3 DNA: TGTGCCAGCAGCTTCGGGGCTTCTGGAAACACCATATATTTT. Protein product: CASSFGASGNTIYF.

The J gene is TRBJ2-1, the V gene TRBV27, with D uncertain. The V gene's germline CDR1 is MNHEY and CDR2 SMNVEV (reference sequence). The CDR3 covers 11 residues. The V end was cut by 3 bases, the J end by 6 bases, with 3 bases between. In DNA form, the CDR3 reads TGTGCCAGCAGTTTCATCAATGAGCAGTTCTTC. Translated: CASSFINEQFF.

This clonotype is deemed medium-sized. The chain joins TRBV29-1 to TRBJ2-1; either TRBD1 or TRBD2 may supply D (5 bases each). V lost 6 bases, J lost 8 bases, and 14 bases lay in between. The length of the CDR3 is 12 residues. Germline V gives CDR1 SQVTM, CDR2 ANQGSEA. The CDR3 reads CSVGTSWDEQFF. Here the CDR3 DNA reads TGCAGCGTGGGGACGAGCTGGGATGAGCAGTTCTTC.

DNA for the CDR3: TGTGCCAGCAGCCAAGCGCAGCCTGGGGGATACGACAATGAGCAGTTCTTC. Its translation: CASSQAQPGGYDNEQFF. The chain uses TRBV3-1 and TRBJ2-1; possibly TRBD1 or TRBD2 for D (5 bases each). This CDR3 is 17 amino acids long. Germline V gene data show CDR1 as LGHDT and CDR2 as YNNKEL (reference sequence). V lost 1 base and J 5 bases, leaving 18 bases between the germline ends.

The chain links TRBV20-1 to TRBJ2-3; 7 nucleotides match TRBD2. The CDR3 is 14 amino acids. The junction had 5 bases not matched to a gene; V was cut back by 3 bases and J by 2 bases. Germline CDR1 DFQATT, CDR2 SNEGSKA (reference sequence). CDR3 nucleotides: TGCAGTGCTAGGGTAGCGGGCAACACAGATACGCAGTATTTT. This sequence encodes CSARVAGNTDTQYF.

This clonotype was picked up many times. The genes are TRBV20-1 and TRBJ2-1; 11 bases match TRBD2. From germline, CDR1 is DFQATT and CDR2 SNEGSKA (reference sequence). V shed 1 base and J 8 bases; nucleotides not matched to a gene: 4. The CDR3 loop spans 14 amino acids. For the CDR3, the DNA is TGCAGTGCTAGAGTAGCGGGAGGGGTCGATGAGCAGTTCTTC. This translates into CSARVAGGVDEQFF.